The 20 T cell receptor beta chains presented below share a single source sample, sequenced in a study of OX40 agonist ivuxolimab in advanced cancers. Method: immunoSEQ multiplex PCR; TCRdb's copy keeps in-frame clones and lacks some. The sample lists about 110,000 clones, 85% to 95% seen once, with 0.66% in the top ten. Sample: CD4+ or CD8+ T cells sorted from blood, taken in a trial of the OX40 agonist ivuxolimab. All receptors come from an adult with an advanced solid tumor such as melanoma, head and neck, liver or kidney cancer.

The rearrangement joins TRBV27 to TRBJ2-7; tentatively, D is TRBD1 (6 bases). CDR3 length: 15 residues. V shed 5 bases and J shed 6 bases, with 20 bases lying between them. Germline lookup yields CDR1 MNHEY and CDR2 SMNVEV (reference sequence). For the CDR3, the DNA is TGTGCCAGCAGTCCCTTACAGGGAGTCCAAGGCGAGCAGTACTTC. Translated, it gives CASSPLQGVQGEQYF.

This sequence joins TRBV5-1 and TRBJ2-5; TRBD1 agrees at 11 bases. The CDR3 is made up of 15 amino acids. The germline gives CDR1 SGHRS, CDR2 YFSETQ. The ends lost 2 bases at V and 3 bases at J; junction bases unmatched: 3. The CDR3 DNA reads as TGCGCCAGCAGCTTAGGACAGGGGGCGGAAGAGACCCAGTACTTC. It encodes CASSLGQGAEETQYF. The entire variable domain, with the rest obtained from reference TRBV5-1 and TRBJ2-5, is as follows: KAGVTQTPRYLIKTRGQQVTLSCSPISGHRSVSWYQQTPGQGLQFLFEYFSETQRNKGNFPGRFSGRQFSNSRSEMNVSTLELGDSALYLCASSLGQGAEETQYFGPGTRLLVL.

This clone has a single count. This chain links TRBV2 with TRBJ2-7; TRBD1 or TRBD2 may be the D gene (5 bases each). CDR3 length: 16 residues. CDR1 SNHLY and CDR2 FYNNEI come from the germline V gene. Deletions cut 1 base from V and 2 bases from J, with 15 bases between. The CDR3 coding sequence is TGTGCCAGCAGTGAAGGGGGGACGGTGTTCCCCTACGAGCAGTACTTC. It translates to CASSEGGTVFPYEQYF.

This clone was seen only a few times. The rearrangement links TRBV5-1 to TRBJ2-5; no firm D call. Germline V gene sequence: CDR1 SGHRS, CDR2 YFSETQ. The V gene lost 0 bases and the J gene lost 5 bases, with 5 bases spanning the gap. The CDR3 extends over 12 amino acids. The CDR3 region has the DNA TGCGCCAGCAGCTTGGCATCGGAGACCCAGTACTTC. Its translation is CASSLASETQYF.

J is TRBJ1-2 and V is TRBV18, with TRBD1 matching 9 bases. This CDR3 region has 13 residues. The germline V gene has CDR1 KGHSH and CDR2 LQKENI. V gave up 2 bases and J gave up 8 bases; unmatched junction bases: 3. CDR3 coding DNA: TGTGCCAGCTCACCAAGACAGGGGGACGGCTACACCTTC. Protein: CASSPRQGDGYTF.

The rearrangement links TRBV6-5 to TRBJ1-6; D is possibly TRBD1 (6 bases). Trimming removed 5 bases at V and 10 bases at J, with 15 bases between. Germline lookup yields CDR1 MNHEY and CDR2 SVGAGI. The CDR3 runs 14 residues. CDR3: CASSVYRDGSPLHF. The CDR3, as DNA: TGTGCCAGCAGTGTTTACAGGGACGGGTCACCCCTCCACTTT.

J is TRBJ2-5 and V is TRBV15; no clear D. V lost 0 bases, J lost 5 bases, and 13 bases lay in between. The length of the CDR3 is 15 residues. Per germline, CDR1 LNHNV and CDR2 YYDKDF (reference sequence). The CDR3 DNA sequence: TGTGCCACCAGCAGAGATCAGGTAGCTTGGGAGACCCAGTACTTC. This gives the protein CATSRDQVAWETQYF.

The V gene is TRBV5-4, the J gene TRBJ2-3, with D possibly matching TRBD1 (5 bases). The V end lost 4 bases, the J end lost 7 bases, and 13 bases lay between the germline ends. The CDR3 length is 13 residues. Per the germline V gene, CDR1 is SGHNT and CDR2 is YYREEE (reference sequence). This CDR3 reads CASSTDNRYTQYF. DNA for the CDR3: TGTGCCAGCAGCACGGACAATCGTTATACGCAGTATTTT.

DNA of the CDR3: TGTGCCAGCAGCACCTACAGAGGGGAATCCTACGAGCAGTACTTC. As protein: CASSTYRGESYEQYF. This rearrangement joins TRBV7-6 to TRBJ2-7; D tentatively reads TRBD1 or TRBD2 (5 bases each). The V end was cut by 5 bases, the J end by 1 base, with 15 bases between. This CDR3 contains 15 residues. The V gene's germline CDR1 is SGHVS and CDR2 FNYEAQ. Looking up the rest from reference TRBV7-6 and TRBJ2-7 gives the full variable domain: GAGVSQSPRYKVTKRGQDVALRCDPISGHVSLYWYRQALGQGPEFLTYFNYEAQQDKSGLPNDRFSAERPEGSISTLTIQRTEQRDSAMYRCASSTYRGESYEQYFGPGTRLTVT.

The J gene is TRBJ2-5, the V gene TRBV10-3; TRBD2 might be the D (7 bases). Germline CDR1 is ENHRY and CDR2 is SYGVKD. With 5 bases removed from V and 0 bases from J, the gap between germline ends came to 10 bases. The CDR3 extends over 14 amino acids. CDR3 protein: CAISRGTNQETQYF. The CDR3 nucleotides are TGTGCCATCAGTAGGGGGACTAACCAAGAGACCCAGTACTTC.

CDR3: CASSLDGSGGPWNEQFF. The CDR3 DNA is TGCGCCAGCAGCTTGGATGGGAGCGGGGGTCCATGGAATGAGCAGTTCTTC. The chain carries TRBV5-1 and TRBJ2-1; TRBD2 agrees at 8 bases. The J segment lost 7 bases and the V segment lost 0 bases, leaving 12 bases of the junction unmatched. Germline assignment: CDR1 SGHRS and CDR2 YFSETQ. The CDR3 loop spans 17 amino acids.

The chain uses TRBV5-4 and TRBJ2-3, with 8 bases aligning to TRBD2. Germline V gene lookup returns CDR1 SGHNT and CDR2 YYREEE (reference sequence). V was pared by 5 bases and J by 2 bases, with 7 bases of the junction left unmatched. This CDR3 is 15 amino acids long. The CDR3 DNA reads TGTGCCAGCAGTTGGCGAGCGGGGGCCACAGATACGCAGTATTTT. Amino acid sequence: CASSWRAGATDTQYF.

The J gene is TRBJ2-2, the V gene TRBV5-4; D unclear. Trimming pared 0 bases from V and 4 bases from J, leaving 7 bases between. CDR1 and CDR2 (germline): SGHNT, YYREEE (reference sequence). The CDR3 extends over 14 amino acids. The CDR3 protein is CASSLGRRTGELFF. CDR3 coding DNA: TGTGCCAGCAGCTTGGGTCGCCGCACCGGGGAGCTGTTTTTT.

The rearrangement links TRBV2 to TRBJ1-1; no clear D. Trimming cost V 5 bases and J 2 bases, with 18 bases left between them. The germline CDR1 and CDR2 sequences are SNHLY and FYNNEI. This CDR3 is built from 16 residues. CDR3 sequence (DNA): TGTGCCAGCAGTCTCCTCCAGAGGGCTATTAACACTGAAGCTTTCTTT. Amino acids: CASSLLQRAINTEAFF.

The rearrangement links TRBV6-5 to TRBJ2-1; tentatively, D is TRBD1 (6 bases). Per germline, CDR1 MNHEY and CDR2 SVGAGI. This CDR3 is 14 amino acids long. V lost 2 bases to trimming and J lost 4 bases, with 9 bases between them. CDR3 amino acids: CASSYNRAYNEQFF. The CDR3 DNA follows: TGTGCCAGCAGTTACAACAGGGCATACAATGAGCAGTTCTTC.

This clone was observed once. The J gene is TRBJ2-3, the V gene TRBV11-3; 9 nucleotides agree with TRBD1. The trim removed 0 bases at V and 8 bases at J, leaving 12 bases unmatched. Germline V gene sequence: CDR1 SGHNT, CDR2 YENEEA. The CDR3 covers 17 residues. The CDR3 is CASSLDRTQGARGTQYF. As DNA, the CDR3 is TGTGCCAGCAGCTTAGACCGGACACAGGGGGCGAGGGGTACGCAGTATTTT.

The chain recombines TRBV6-1 with TRBJ2-7, with D perhaps matching TRBD1 or TRBD2 (7 bases each). Trimming removed 7 bases from V and 6 bases from J, with 19 bases in between. CDR1 and CDR2 from the germline V gene are MNHNS and SASEGT. This CDR3 is 14 amino acids long. The CDR3 loop is CASTRGSGTGEQYF. CDR3 nucleotide sequence: TGTGCCAGCACCAGGGGGAGCGGGACGGGCGAGCAGTACTTC.

V and J are TRBV6-6 and TRBJ2-7; D is uncertain. In germline, CDR1 is MNHNY, CDR2 SVGAGI (reference sequence). V gave up 5 bases and J gave up 0 bases, with 5 bases separating them. The CDR3 is 12 amino acids. CDR3 amino acids: CASSLSSYEQYF. The CDR3 bases are TGTGCCAGCAGTCTGAGCTCCTACGAGCAGTACTTC.

The chain employs TRBV6-1 and TRBJ2-7, with TRBD2 matching 10 bases. CDR1 MNHNS and CDR2 SASEGT come from the germline V gene. This CDR3 spans 15 amino acids. V dropped 4 bases and J dropped 4; count of bases not matched to a gene: 7. The CDR3 sequence: CASSVPGLASYEQYF. CDR3 nucleotide sequence: TGTGCCAGCAGTGTCCCGGGACTAGCGTCGTACGAGCAGTACTTC.

The chain is built from TRBV6-1 and TRBJ2-6; no clear D. V dropped 10 bases and J dropped 4 bases, with 14 bases sitting between them. The CDR3 sequence is 14 residues long. Germline CDR1 reads MNHNS; CDR2 reads SASEGT. The CDR3 DNA is TGTGCCACTATACAGATTGCCGGGGCCAACGTCCTGACTTTC. As protein: CATIQIAGANVLTF.